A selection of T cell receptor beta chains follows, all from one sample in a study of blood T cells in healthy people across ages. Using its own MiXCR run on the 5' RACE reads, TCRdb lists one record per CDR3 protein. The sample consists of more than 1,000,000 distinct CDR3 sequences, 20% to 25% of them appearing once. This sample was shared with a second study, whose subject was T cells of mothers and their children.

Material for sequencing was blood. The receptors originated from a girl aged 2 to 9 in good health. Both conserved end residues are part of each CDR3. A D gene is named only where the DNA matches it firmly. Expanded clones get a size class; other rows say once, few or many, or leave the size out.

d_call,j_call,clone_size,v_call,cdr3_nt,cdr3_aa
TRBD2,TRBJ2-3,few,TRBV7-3,TGTGCCAGCAGCTTATTGCCTAGCGGGGGAGATACGCAGTATTTT,CASSLLPSGGDTQYF
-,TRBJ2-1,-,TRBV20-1,TGCAGTGCTAGAGATTTTAGCGATTATGAGCAGTTCTTC,CSARDFSDYEQFF
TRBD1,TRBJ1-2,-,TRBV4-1,TGCGCCAGCGGCCAAGAGGAGGGGGCAGGCTATGGCTACACCTTC,CASGQEEGAGYGYTF
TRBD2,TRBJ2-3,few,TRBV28,TGTGCCAGCAGTCGCCGCGGGGAGCGGGAGCTCACAGATACGCAGTATTTT,CASSRRGERELTDTQYF
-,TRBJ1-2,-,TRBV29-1,TGCAGCCACAGCCTTGGCCGGGGCTATGGCTACACCTTC,CSHSLGRGYGYTF
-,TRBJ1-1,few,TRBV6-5,TGTGCCAGCCGCATTCCCGGACAGTTGAACACTGAAGCTTTCTTT,CASRIPGQLNTEAFF
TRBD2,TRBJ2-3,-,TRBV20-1,TGCAGTGCTAGAGAGCTTCAGGTAGCGGGGGTCGATACGCAGTATTTT,CSARELQVAGVDTQYF
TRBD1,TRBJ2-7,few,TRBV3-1,TGTGCCAGGGGACAGGAGCAGTACTTC,CARGQEQYF
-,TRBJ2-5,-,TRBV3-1,TGTGCCAGCAGCCAATCCCCGGACCTACAAGAGACCCAGTACTTC,CASSQSPDLQETQYF
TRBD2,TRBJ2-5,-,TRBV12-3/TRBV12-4,TGTGCCAGCAGTAGGACTAGGTTTGGGGAGACCCAGTACTTC,CASSRTRFGETQYF
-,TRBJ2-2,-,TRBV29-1,TGCAGCGTTGAACAGATGAACACCGGGGAGCTGTTTTTT,CSVEQMNTGELFF
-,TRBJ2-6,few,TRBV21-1,TGTGCCAGCAGCAAGGCGGGGGCTGGGGCCAACGTCCTGACTTTC,CASSKAGAGANVLTF
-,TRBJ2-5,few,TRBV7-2,TGTGCCAGCAGCTTATTCCGTAGCGATCATACGGAGACCCAGTACTTC,CASSLFRSDHTETQYF
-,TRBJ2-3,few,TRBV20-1,TGCAGTGCCCCCGAGGTAGATACGCAGTATTTT,CSAPEVDTQYF
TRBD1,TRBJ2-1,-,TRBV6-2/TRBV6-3,TGTGCCAGCAATAGGGTAGGACAGGGCGATGAGCAGTTCTTC,CASNRVGQGDEQFF
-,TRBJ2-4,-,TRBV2,TGTGCCAGTAGGTGGATGGCTGAACCTAAGTACTTC,CASRWMAEPKYF
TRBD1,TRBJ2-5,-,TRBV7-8,TGTGCCAGCAGCTCGCTGGGACAGGTACAAGAGACCCAGTACTTC,CASSSLGQVQETQYF
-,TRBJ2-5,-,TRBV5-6,TGTGCCAGCAGCTTGGTGGCGGATCTCCAAGAGACCCAGTACTTC,CASSLVADLQETQYF
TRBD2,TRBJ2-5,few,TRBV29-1,TGCAGCGGTAACAACCGGGACTATAACCAAGAGACCCAGTACTTC,CSGNNRDYNQETQYF
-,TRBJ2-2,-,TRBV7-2,TGTGCCAGCAGCTGGGAACCAGGCACCGGGGAGCTGTTTTTT,CASSWEPGTGELFF
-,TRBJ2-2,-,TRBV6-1,TGTGCCAGCGCTAGAGATCAGGGCCCGAACACCGGGGAGCTGTTTTTT,CASARDQGPNTGELFF
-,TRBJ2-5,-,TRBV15,TGTGCCACCAGCAGACCTGGAAGGGGTGGCGTCCAGTACTTC,CATSRPGRGGVQYF
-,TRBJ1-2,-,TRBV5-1,TGCGCCAGCAGCTTACTACCTCATCGGAACTATGGCTACACCTTC,CASSLLPHRNYGYTF
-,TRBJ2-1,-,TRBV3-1,TGTGCCAGCAGCACCCGGGCCGCAGACAATGAGCAGTTCTTC,CASSTRAADNEQFF